Following are 20 T cell receptor beta chains from one sample sequenced in a study of blood T cell repertoires in COVID-19. Clones were read by immunoSEQ multiplex PCR, and TCRdb kept only the in-frame ones, dropping some. The table lists about 94,000 clones, around 87% of them singletons. Sequenced sample: peripheral blood. The origin of the receptors is a human donor with acute or convalescent COVID-19. The donor label of this sample is uncertain.

The gene calls are TRBV5-1 and TRBJ2-1, with TRBD1 matching over 8 bases. The germline V gene has CDR1 SGHRS and CDR2 YFSETQ. The CDR3 runs 15 residues. Trimming removed 4 bases from V and 3 bases from J; junction bases left unmatched: 6. The DNA of the CDR3 is TGCGCCAGCAGCCGCAGGGGGACAGGCTACAATGAGCAGTTCTTC. Translated: CASSRRGTGYNEQFF. Combining the CDR3 with reference TRBV5-1 and TRBJ2-1 gives the whole variable domain KAGVTQTPRYLIKTRGQQVTLSCSPISGHRSVSWYQQTPGQGLQFLFEYFSETQRNKGNFPGRFSGRQFSNSRSEMNVSTLELGDSALYLCASSRRGTGYNEQFFGPGTRLTVL.

This chain links TRBV28 with TRBJ1-5; the match to TRBD1 covers 9 bases. Germline CDR1 and CDR2: MDHEN and SYDVKM. V dropped 3 bases and J dropped 4; count of bases not matched to a gene: 4. This CDR3 spans 15 amino acids. CDR3 protein: CASSFRTGVNQPQHF. In DNA, the CDR3 is TGTGCCAGCAGTTTTCGGACAGGGGTTAATCAGCCCCAGCATTTT.

The chain joins TRBV10-3 to TRBJ1-1, with 7 bases fitting TRBD1. The V gene's germline CDR1 is ENHRY and CDR2 SYGVKD. The CDR3 is 15 residues long. V shed 4 bases, J shed 2 bases, and the junction held 7 bases outside the gene matches. The CDR3 sequence: CAISASDRANTEAFF. The CDR3 bases are TGTGCCATCAGTGCGAGTGACAGGGCAAACACTGAAGCTTTCTTT.

The gene calls are TRBV11-3 and TRBJ2-3; 7 positions match TRBD2. Germline V lookup: CDR1 SGHNT, CDR2 YENEEA. The CDR3 runs to 16 residues. V lost 1 base, J lost 4 bases, and 8 bases stayed unmatched. The CDR3, as DNA: TGTGCCAGCAGCTTAGTAATTGCCCGGGGGGCAGATACGCAGTATTTT. It encodes CASSLVIARGADTQYF.

This rearrangement joins TRBV6-5 to TRBJ2-3; TRBD1 matches 11 bases. The J segment lost 5 bases and the V segment lost 4 bases, leaving 5 bases of the junction unmatched. CDR1 and CDR2 from the germline V gene are MNHEY and SVGAGI. This CDR3 spans 15 amino acids. In nucleotides, the CDR3 is TGTGCCAGCAGTTCGGACAGGGGGCGAGGAGATACGCAGTATTTT. Encoded protein: CASSSDRGRGDTQYF.

This sequence joins TRBV5-5 and TRBJ2-3; D unclear. CDR1 is SGHKS and CDR2 is YYEKEE in the germline V gene (reference sequence). V was pared by 3 bases and J by 2 bases, with 7 bases between. The CDR3 contains 13 residues. CDR3 DNA: TGTGCCAGCAGCTCGGGTTTCACAGATACGCAGTATTTT. Protein: CASSSGFTDTQYF.

The V and J genes are TRBV28 and TRBJ2-5; D is perhaps TRBD1 (6 bases). CDR3 length: 13 amino acids. Germline CDR1 and CDR2: MDHEN and SYDVKM. Trimming removed 4 bases at V and 4 bases at J, with 10 bases between. This CDR3 is CASSSGQSETQYF. CDR3 nucleotides: TGTGCCAGCAGTTCCGGACAGTCAGAGACCCAGTACTTC.

V is TRBV5-1 and J is TRBJ2-5; 7 bases fit TRBD1. Germline trimming cut 3 bases from V and 5 bases from J; bases unmatched to any gene: 10. In germline, CDR1 is SGHRS, CDR2 YFSETQ. The CDR3 covers 15 residues. The CDR3 here is CASSSDGQVGETQYF. In nucleotides, the CDR3 is TGCGCCAGCAGCTCAGACGGACAGGTTGGGGAGACCCAGTACTTC.

The chain has TRBV6-2 or TRBV6-3 and TRBJ1-2; D is ambiguous. Germline V gene data show CDR1 as MNHEY and CDR2 as SVGEGT. The CDR3 is 15 residues long. The V end was cut by 5 bases, the J end by 2 bases, with 15 bases between. The CDR3 reads CASSRGLGGNYGYTF. The CDR3 DNA sequence: TGTGCCAGCAGTAGAGGTCTGGGAGGAAACTATGGCTACACCTTC.

The V and J genes are TRBV11-3 and TRBJ2-1; 8 bases line up with TRBD2. Germline V gene sequence: CDR1 SGHNT, CDR2 YENEEA. The V gene end was trimmed by 0 bases and the J gene end by 4 bases; junction bases not matched to a gene: 5. The length of the CDR3 is 16 residues. The CDR3 loop reads CASSLESGGGYNEQFF. The CDR3 bases are TGTGCCAGCAGCTTAGAGAGCGGGGGTGGGTACAATGAGCAGTTCTTC.

V usage is TRBV23-1 and J usage is TRBJ2-7; D is possibly TRBD1 (5 bases). TRBV23-1 is identified as an open reading frame with a role that is uncertain. V was shortened by 4 bases and J by 5 bases, with 12 bases between the two germline ends. The CDR3 covers 13 residues. DNA for the CDR3: TGCGCCAGCAGTCGTCAAGGGGTCGACGAGCAGTACTTC. It codes for CASSRQGVDEQYF.

The chain recombines TRBV11-2 with TRBJ2-5; a possible D gene is TRBD2 (6 bases). Germline-derived CDR1 and CDR2 are SGHAT and FQNNGV. The CDR3 contains 12 residues. The V and J ends lost 5 bases and 5 bases respectively, with 9 bases between them. The CDR3 loop is CASSSGWETQYF. The CDR3 nucleotides read TGTGCCAGCAGCAGCGGGTGGGAGACCCAGTACTTC.

CDR3 sequence: CASSPRMAASGEQYF. The CDR3, as DNA: TGTGCCAGCAGCCCTAGGATGGCAGCTTCCGGCGAGCAGTACTTC. The chain carries TRBV7-2 and TRBJ2-7; D call uncertain. CDR3 length: 15 residues. Germline V gives CDR1 SGHTA, CDR2 FQGNSA. Trimming took 5 bases from V and 6 from J, leaving 20 bases between them.

V usage is TRBV28 and J usage is TRBJ2-3; 12 bases are shared with TRBD2. There are 17 residues in the CDR3. Germline V lookup: CDR1 MDHEN, CDR2 SYDVKM. Losses at the gene ends were 0 bases for V and 0 bases for J; bases not matched to a gene: 1. The CDR3 DNA reads as TGTGCCAGCAGTTTATGGACTAGCGGGGGTAGCACAGATACGCAGTATTTT. As protein: CASSLWTSGGSTDTQYF. The variable domain in full, with the rest retrieved from reference TRBV28 and TRBJ2-3, is DVKVTQSSRYLVKRTGEKVFLECVQDMDHENMFWYRQDPGLGLRLIYFSYDVKMKEKGDIPEGYSVSREKKERFSLILESASTNQTSMYLCASSLWTSGGSTDTQYFGPGTRLTVL.

The genes are TRBV18 and TRBJ1-2, with TRBD1 as a possible D gene (5 bases). V was cut by 2 bases and J by 4 bases, with 11 bases left in between. CDR3 size: 14 residues. Germline V lookup: CDR1 KGHSH, CDR2 LQKENI. The CDR3 coding sequence is TGTGCCAGCTCACCAACAGGCACGGGCTATGGCTACACCTTC. Amino acids: CASSPTGTGYGYTF. Based on the CDR3 plus reference TRBV18 and TRBJ1-2, the full variable domain is NAGVMQNPRHLVRRRGQEARLRCSPMKGHSHVYWYRQLPEEGLKFMVYLQKENIIDESGMPKERFSAEFPKEGPSILRIQQVVRGDSAAYFCASSPTGTGYGYTFGSGTRLTVV.

This chain links TRBV24-1 with TRBJ2-1; perhaps TRBD1 as D (6 bases). This CDR3 is built from 16 residues. Germline CDR1 KGHDR, CDR2 SFDVKD. V was shortened by 1 base and J by 1 base, with 10 bases between the two germline ends. Here the CDR3 reads CATSDFSTGSYNEQFF. The CDR3 coding sequence is TGTGCCACCAGTGATTTCTCGACAGGATCCTACAATGAGCAGTTCTTC.

The chain recombines TRBV20-1 with TRBJ2-5; D gene uncertain. V was pared by 6 bases and J by 2 bases, with 4 bases between. The V gene's germline CDR1 is DFQATT and CDR2 SNEGSKA (reference sequence). CDR3 size: 10 residues. The CDR3 protein is CSAQQETQYF. The CDR3 coding sequence is TGCAGTGCCCAACAAGAGACCCAGTACTTC.

The J gene is TRBJ1-2, the V gene TRBV7-9, with a possible D match to TRBD1 (5 bases). Trimming shortened V by 6 bases and J by 5 bases, and 16 bases separated the two germline ends. The CDR3 extends over 14 amino acids. Per germline, CDR1 SEHNR and CDR2 FQNEAQ (reference sequence). The CDR3: CASSSSRADYGYTF. Here the CDR3 DNA reads TGTGCCAGCAGTTCGTCCAGGGCGGATTATGGCTACACCTTC.

V and J are TRBV3-1 (or the pseudogene TRBV3-2) and TRBJ1-1; 7 bases are shared with TRBD1. The germline V gene encodes CDR1 LGHDT and CDR2 YNNKEL (reference sequence). The V and J ends lost 3 bases and 11 bases, in that order; junction bases with no gene match: 9. There are 13 residues in the CDR3. CDR3 in DNA: TGTGCCAGCAGCCAGGAGGACAGGTCGGTCGCTTTCTTT. It specifies CASSQEDRSVAFF.

The rearrangement uses TRBV28 and TRBJ2-2, with D perhaps TRBD1 (6 bases). The ends were cut back, 6 bases at V and 2 bases at J, with 16 bases in the middle. Germline V gene sequence: CDR1 MDHEN, CDR2 SYDVKM. The CDR3 spans 16 residues. CDR3 in DNA: TGTGCCAGCAGACTCCCCGGGACACTCAACACCGGGGAGCTGTTTTTT. This encodes CASRLPGTLNTGELFF.